The clone carrying this T cell receptor beta chain came up once. Its target is unknown. This record comes from a study of blood T cells in healthy people across ages. The study's findings and limits: Any conclusive comparison of naive versus antigen-experienced cells was prevented by using unsorted PBMCs.

There are 13 residues in the CDR3. Trimming left V 0 bases short and J 7 bases short, with 9 bases between. CDR1 and CDR2 (germline): LGHNA, YSLEER. A second PCR, run for roughly 7 to 12 cycles, used a sample-barcoded 5' primer plus a J-beta primer mix. TCRdb processed the 5' RACE reads anew with MiXCR; each CDR3 protein has one entry. The top ten hold over 5% of the sample, which has about 1.4 million distinct CDR3 sequences, 59% seen once. The source is a man younger than 35 in good health. The sequencing sample was made of blood. V usage is TRBV4-3 and J usage is TRBJ1-1; D unresolved. CDR3 in amino acids: CASSQDLGFEAFF. DNA of the CDR3: TGCGCCAGCAGCCAAGATTTAGGATTTGAAGCTTTCTTT.